This T cell receptor (beta chain) comes out of a study of somatic mutations in T cells in chronic GVHD (dated by TCRdb to the early 2020s). For sorting, staining was done with anti-CD3, anti-CD4, anti-CD8 and a Vbeta20 antibody from the IOTest Beta Mark kit on a FACSAria III, reaching purity above 98%. Peripheral blood was collected in sodium heparin tubes, and mononuclear cells were isolated by Ficoll-Paque PLUS density gradient centrifugation. Before TCRbeta deep sequencing, the CD4+ Vbeta20+, CD4+ Vbeta20-, and CD8+ T cell fractions were FACS-sorted. In the case of this clone: Its antigen is not yet known. A junction boundary mismatches the germline segment, possibly from a read error.

Isolated genomic DNA was used for TCRbeta deep sequencing. TCRbeta CDR3 sequencing and initial data processing were performed with the immunoSEQ assay as a commercial service. Turning to the authors' computational methods: Reads were demultiplexed, adapter and primer sequences were removed, similar clones were merged by frequency-ratio clustering, and V, D, J genes were annotated with IMGT. The immuneACCESS repertoire file appears here via TCRdb, limited to in-frame rearrangements. These files lack a portion of the clones; in checked studies, under half of the deficit traces to unresolved V genes, and the cause of the others is not known. The DNA gave D and trimming, while V, J and clone size come from that table. The sample contains 13,000 or so clones, around four fifths of them found a single time. Roughly 32% of the sample is held by the ten biggest clonotypes. In the germline V gene, CDR1 corresponds to MGHRA and CDR2 to YSYEKL. The CDR3 holds 16 amino acids from the cysteine to the phenylalanine. Left in the record is the CDR3 DNA by itself, 48 bases read in frame from the first base.

Sample: Vbeta20-negative CD4+ T cells from blood. The sample's cell subset or site label, decoded: CD4+ T cells sorted as TCR Vbeta20 negative by flow cytometry. The source is a male patient in his fifties with chronic graft-versus-host disease. Some T cells may be donor cells from the graft after a transplant. The sequence is built from TRBV4-1 and TRBJ2-7, with TRBD1 matching 10 junction bases. CDR3 sequence: CASSQERTGGGYEQYF. The DNA sequence is TGCGCCAGCAGTCAAGAAAGGACAGGGGGGGGCTACGAGCAGTACTTC.